This T cell receptor beta chain was profiled in a study of identical twins. The study's findings and limits: While abundant cord blood beta clonotypes carried fewer insertions, memory repertoires showed no such pattern. Zero-insertion results could be subject to partial confounding by invariant MAIT and iNKT cells.

A universal primer site was added by template switching, and unique molecular identifiers were carried by the cDNA. TCRdb itself ran the 5' RACE reads through MiXCR, one entry per CDR3 protein. Of around 490,000 distinct CDR3 sequences in the sample, around 24% were seen once. Among all donors, each was a healthy Caucasian. A few counts support this clonotype. Antigen unknown. Unmatched junction bases numbered 19, after V lost 4 bases and J lost 2 bases. This CDR3 has 18 amino acids. CDR1 and CDR2 (germline): DFQATT, SNEGSKA (reference sequence). These sequences were also reported in another study, on yellow fever vaccine responses in identical twins.

The sample taken for sequencing was CD4+ T cells sorted from blood. The V gene is TRBV20-1, the J gene TRBJ2-7, with 8 nucleotides matching TRBD1. This clonotype originated in a woman under 30 in good health. The chain's CDR3 is CSATRDRYWSGIPYEQYF. CDR3 in DNA: TGCAGTGCTACCCGGGACAGGTATTGGTCGGGGATACCCTACGAGCAGTACTTC.